This T cell receptor (beta chain) was recovered during a study of shared clonotypes between healthy human individuals. Study-wide context: CD4 naive and CD4 memory each took three plates per donor, while CD8 naive took two and CD8 memory one. Study-level points and caveats: Between a handful of donors, naive CD4 clonotypes were shared at a level of around 4.9%.

At the deep level, the assay was run. Once extracted for a subset, genomic DNA was divided evenly among several immunoSEQ plates. The table came from immunoSEQ multiplex PCR; TCRdb's copy has only in-frame clones and leaves some out. The table shows some 660,000 clones, with 73% occurring only once. Between the trimmed V and J ends, which lost 5 bases and 0 bases, there was a span of 5 bases. CDR1 is LNHDA and CDR2 is SQIVND in the germline V gene (reference sequence). The CDR3 is 13 amino acids. On this clone: Its antigen remains unknown.

The sequencing sample was made of memory CD4+ T cells sorted from blood. The subset denotes: CD45RA-negative fraction. The receptor was isolated from a woman in her twenties or thirties in good health. The V and J genes are TRBV19 and TRBJ1-3; D is unresolved. The CDR3 loop reads CASSETSGNTIYF. DNA of the CDR3: TGTGCCAGTAGTGAGACCTCTGGAAACACCATATATTTT.